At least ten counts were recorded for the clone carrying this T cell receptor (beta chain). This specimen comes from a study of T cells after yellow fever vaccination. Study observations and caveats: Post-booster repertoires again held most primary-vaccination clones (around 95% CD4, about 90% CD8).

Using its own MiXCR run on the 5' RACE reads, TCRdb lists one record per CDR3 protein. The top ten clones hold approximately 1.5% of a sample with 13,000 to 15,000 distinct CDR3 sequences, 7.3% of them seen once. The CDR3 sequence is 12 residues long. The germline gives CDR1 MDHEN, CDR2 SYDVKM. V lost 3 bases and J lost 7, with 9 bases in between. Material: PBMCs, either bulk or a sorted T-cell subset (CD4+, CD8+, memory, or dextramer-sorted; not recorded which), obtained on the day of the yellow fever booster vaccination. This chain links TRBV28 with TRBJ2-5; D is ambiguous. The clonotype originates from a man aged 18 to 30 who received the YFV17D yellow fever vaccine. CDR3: CASSFVRGTQYF. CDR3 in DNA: TGTGCCAGCAGTTTTGTCCGTGGGACCCAGTACTTC.